This record looks at one T cell receptor beta chain sequence and its context. The protocol was immunoSEQ multiplex PCR, while the TCRdb copy is restricted to in-frame clones and leaves out a portion. The top ten hold 15% to 18% of the sample, which has about 37,000 clones, approximately 84% seen once. Germline CDR1 reads SGHRS; CDR2 reads YFSETQ. The CDR3 has 15 residues. Trimming removed 0 bases from V and 7 bases from J, with 14 bases in between. The time point here: pretreatment peripheral blood. The data were obtained in a study of PD-L1 blockade in urothelial cancer. Study information: Median T cell yield from blood was 130,000 to 150,000.

The sample was PBMCs, taken around atezolizumab (anti-PD-L1) treatment. The chain links TRBV5-1 to TRBJ1-5, with unresolved D. This clonotype was sampled from a man aged 60-69 years with urothelial cancer. CDR3 in amino acids: CASSLAGGLDQPQHF. The CDR3 DNA is TGCGCCAGCAGCTTGGCCGGAGGGCTCGACCAGCCCCAGCATTTT. Together with reference TRBV5-1 and TRBJ1-5, the CDR3 gives the full variable domain: KAGVTQTPRYLIKTRGQQVTLSCSPISGHRSVSWYQQTPGQGLQFLFEYFSETQRNKGNFPGRFSGRQFSNSRSEMNVSTLELGDSALYLCASSLAGGLDQPQHFGDGTRLSIL.